The T cell receptor beta chain described here comes from a study of blood T cell repertoires in COVID-19. About the research overall: The United States, Italy and Spain provided the acute and convalescent COVID-19 samples. T cells, B-cell-depleted T cells, or PBMCs supplied cDNA or gDNA.

Original handling: From reference gene primer amplification, estimates of nucleated cell counts were derived. Sequenced by immunoSEQ multiplex PCR; TCRdb stores in-frame clones only, minus some. V, J and clone size were drawn from that table, and D and trimming were deduced from the DNA. The repertoire holds 100,000 to 110,000 clones, with around four fifths as singletons. Unmatched junction bases numbered 6, after V lost 1 base and J lost 6 bases. The CDR3 is 15 residues long. The germline V gene has CDR1 LGHDT and CDR2 YNNKEL (reference sequence). This clone was seen just once. The sequenced sample was peripheral blood. The chain is built from TRBV3-1 (or the pseudogene TRBV3-2) and TRBJ1-5; 7 nucleotides line up with TRBD1. This clonotype originated in a woman aged 70-85 years with acute or convalescent COVID-19. The CDR3 DNA reads TGTGCCAGCAGCCAAGTTACAGGGGCGGGTCAGCCCCAGCATTTT. It specifies CASSQVTGAGQPQHF.